This passage covers 24 T cell receptor beta chains from one sample sequenced in a study of siplizumab effects on memory and regulatory T cells. Using immunoSEQ multiplex PCR, the repertoire was profiled, and TCRdb retains in-frame clones only, with some absent. The data hold roughly 64,000 clones, with nearly 98% observed a single time. The sequenced sample consisted of naive CD8+ T cells sorted from blood. The origin of the receptors is a human donor in good health.

The V call is TRBV7-9, the J call TRBJ2-3; TRBD1 is a possible D gene (6 bases). CDR3 size: 15 residues. Trimming stripped 5 bases from V and 2 bases from J, with 14 bases between. Germline values: CDR1 SEHNR, CDR2 FQNEAQ (reference sequence). DNA of the CDR3: TGTGCCAGCAGCCGCACAGGGTCCGACACAGATACGCAGTATTTT. Translated: CASSRTGSDTDTQYF. Full variable domain (missing parts from reference TRBV7-9 and TRBJ2-3): DTGVSQNPRHKITKRGQNVTFRCDPISEHNRLYWYRQTLGQGPEFLTYFQNEAQLEKSRLLSDRFSAERPKGSFSTLEIQRTEQGDSAMYLCASSRTGSDTDTQYFGPGTRLTVL.

The chain recombines TRBV6-5 with TRBJ2-2; D remains unclear. V was clipped by 7 bases and J by 4 bases, with 10 bases between them. This CDR3 has 13 amino acids. CDR1 and CDR2 (germline): MNHEY, SVGAGI. The CDR3 DNA reads TGTGCCAGCATTAGAACAAGCACCGGGGAGCTGTTTTTT. Amino acids: CASIRTSTGELFF.

The rearrangement joins TRBV7-3 to TRBJ2-7; TRBD1 aligns across 8 bases. With 4 bases clipped from V and 6 bases from J, the junction kept 2 bases outside the gene matches. The length of the CDR3 is 12 residues. Germline CDR1 reads SGHTA; CDR2 reads FQGTGA. The CDR3 bases are TGTGCCAGCAGCTATACAGGGGGCGAGCAGTACTTC. Residues: CASSYTGGEQYF.

The chain uses TRBV7-3 and TRBJ2-7; the D is unclear. Trimming removed 1 base from V and 5 bases from J, with 9 bases in between. Germline V gives CDR1 SGHTA, CDR2 FQGTGA. The CDR3 totals 13 residues. The CDR3 is CASSLSPSDEQYF. The CDR3 DNA reads as TGTGCCAGCAGCTTAAGCCCGAGCGACGAGCAGTACTTC.

This chain uses TRBV19 with TRBJ2-1; D remains unclear. V gave up 7 bases and J gave up 6 bases, with 4 bases separating them. CDR3 size: 10 residues. Germline CDR1 reads LNHDA; CDR2 reads SQIVND (reference sequence). The CDR3 sequence is CASMSNEQFF. The CDR3, as DNA: TGTGCCAGTATGTCCAATGAGCAGTTCTTC.

This chain uses TRBV9 with TRBJ2-7; the D is unclear. Germline lookup yields CDR1 SGDLS and CDR2 YYNGEE. The CDR3 is made up of 12 amino acids. V dropped 3 bases and J dropped 4 bases, with 8 bases sitting between them. The CDR3 loop reads CASSASPYEQYF. CDR3 coding DNA: TGTGCCAGCAGCGCCTCCCCTTACGAGCAGTACTTC.

In its sample, this clone was seen once. V usage is TRBV28 and J usage is TRBJ1-2; no clear D. Germline CDR1 is MDHEN and CDR2 is SYDVKM. This CDR3 is built from 11 residues. Trimming cost V 4 bases and J 7 bases, with 7 bases left between them. The chain's CDR3 is CASSSAGGYTF. The CDR3 DNA sequence: TGTGCCAGCAGTTCGGCGGGTGGCTACACCTTC.

This chain joins TRBV5-1 and TRBJ1-3; unclear D gene. Germline values: CDR1 SGHRS, CDR2 YFSETQ. V shed 6 bases and J shed 0 bases, with 19 bases lying between them. CDR3 length: 17 amino acids. The CDR3 spells CASIVPTIFSSGNTIYF. The CDR3, as DNA: TGCGCCAGCATAGTCCCCACAATCTTTTCCTCTGGAAACACCATATATTTT.

The chain employs TRBV5-5 and TRBJ2-7; D gene ambiguous. CDR1 and CDR2 (germline): SGHKS, YYEKEE (reference sequence). The CDR3 totals 15 residues. Trimming shortened V by 4 bases and J by 5 bases, and 19 bases separated the two germline ends. CDR3 loop: CASSQPGRLADEQYF. DNA for the CDR3: TGTGCCAGCAGCCAACCCGGACGCCTCGCCGACGAGCAGTACTTC.

V and J are TRBV4-1 and TRBJ1-4, with 8 bases that match TRBD1. CDR3 length: 14 amino acids. The ends lost 1 base at V and 8 bases at J; junction bases unmatched: 3. The germline V gene encodes CDR1 MGHRA and CDR2 YSYEKL. The CDR3 DNA is TGCGCCAGCAGCCAAGGTCCAGGGGGCGAAAAACTGTTTTTT. Translation gives CASSQGPGGEKLFF.

V usage is TRBV6-5 and J usage is TRBJ1-4; D perhaps matches TRBD1 (5 bases). V gave up 6 bases and J gave up 3 bases, with 11 bases separating them. CDR3 length: 14 residues. CDR1 MNHEY and CDR2 SVGAGI come from the germline V gene. The CDR3 DNA reads TGTGCCAGCAGCCCGGGGGGACCTAATGAAAAACTGTTTTTT. Translation gives CASSPGGPNEKLFF.

The chain carries TRBV4-1 and TRBJ2-2; TRBD1 matches at 10 bases. The length of the CDR3 is 15 residues. The V gene's germline CDR1 is MGHRA and CDR2 YSYEKL. With 3 bases clipped from V and 5 bases from J, the junction kept 3 bases outside the gene matches. The CDR3 DNA is TGCGCCAGCAGCCAGACGGGACAGGGGACCGGGGAGCTGTTTTTT. Translation: CASSQTGQGTGELFF.

The table lists this clone with a count of one. V gene TRBV10-3 combines with J gene TRBJ1-3, with D maybe TRBD1 (5 bases). With 3 bases removed from V and 4 bases from J, the gap between germline ends came to 19 bases. CDR3 length equals 17 residues. Per germline, CDR1 ENHRY and CDR2 SYGVKD. CDR3 DNA: TGTGCCATCAGTGATACGTTTTGGGGGGAAAAGGGAAACACCATATATTTT. Amino acids: CAISDTFWGEKGNTIYF.

The genes are TRBV15 and TRBJ1-1; 10 nucleotides match TRBD1. V lost 10 bases and J lost 1; bases outside the gene matches: 12. The germline V gene has CDR1 LNHNV and CDR2 YYDKDF (reference sequence). This CDR3 has 16 amino acids. CDR3 sequence: CAISSGTGASNTEAFF. CDR3 nucleotide sequence: TGTGCCATCTCCTCCGGGACAGGGGCCTCGAACACTGAAGCTTTCTTT.

The genes are TRBV4-2 and TRBJ2-7, with D perhaps being TRBD1 or TRBD2 (5 bases each). Germline lookup yields CDR1 LGHNA and CDR2 YNFKEQ. This CDR3 is 14 amino acids long. Trimming left V 0 bases short and J 2 bases short, with 8 bases between. Here the CDR3 DNA reads TGTGCCAGCAGCCAAGATAGAGGGGCCTACGAGCAGTACTTC. Amino acids: CASSQDRGAYEQYF.

The chain recombines TRBV19 with TRBJ2-1, with 8 bases lining up with TRBD2. From germline, CDR1 is LNHDA and CDR2 SQIVND (reference sequence). The CDR3 is made up of 16 amino acids. V lost 5 bases to trimming and J lost 7 bases; unmatched junction nucleotides: 13. CDR3 sequence reads: CASSSGFRTSRNEQFF. CDR3 nucleotide sequence: TGTGCCAGTAGTTCGGGTTTTAGGACTAGCAGGAATGAGCAGTTCTTC.

V gene TRBV4-2 combines with J gene TRBJ2-3; the match to TRBD2 covers 11 bases. The junction had 5 bases not matched to a gene; V was cut back by 0 bases and J by 3 bases. CDR1 LGHNA and CDR2 YNFKEQ come from the germline V gene. The CDR3 totals 17 residues. CDR3 sequence reads: CASSQDRLAGITDTQYF. The CDR3, as DNA: TGTGCCAGCAGCCAAGATAGACTAGCGGGGATAACAGATACGCAGTATTTT.

The chain joins TRBV12-5 to TRBJ2-3, with no clear D. The CDR3 consists of 11 residues. Trimming pared 6 bases from V and 6 bases from J, leaving 7 bases between. Germline lookup yields CDR1 LGHNT and CDR2 FRNRAP. The CDR3 reads CASGNGDTQYF. The CDR3 coding sequence is TGTGCTAGTGGCAACGGGGATACGCAGTATTTT.

The chain is built from TRBV10-2 and TRBJ1-1; no definite D call. CDR1 and CDR2 from the germline V gene are WSHSY and SAAADI. The CDR3 runs to 15 residues. Trimming took off 0 bases at V and 6 bases at J, with 14 bases between the two ends. CDR3 nucleotides: TGCGCCAGCAGTGAGTCGTTAGACAATCCGCCTGAAGCTTTCTTT. Amino acid sequence: CASSESLDNPPEAFF.

The rearrangement joins TRBV6-1 to TRBJ1-5, with D uncertain. This CDR3 has 13 residues. Per germline, CDR1 MNHNS and CDR2 SASEGT. V gave up 1 base and J gave up 8 bases, with 9 bases separating them. The CDR3 loop reads CASSEGGIKPQHF. Written as DNA, the CDR3 is TGTGCCAGCAGTGAAGGGGGTATTAAGCCCCAGCATTTT.

This rearrangement joins TRBV4-3 to TRBJ1-1; no definite D call. CDR1 LGHNA and CDR2 YSLEER come from the germline V gene. The V end was cut by 0 bases, the J end by 0 bases, with 2 bases between. CDR3 length equals 13 residues. CDR3 loop: CASSQDVNTEAFF. In DNA form, the CDR3 reads TGCGCCAGCAGCCAAGATGTGAACACTGAAGCTTTCTTT.

This chain links TRBV2 with TRBJ2-1; tentative D call: TRBD2 (7 bases). CDR1 and CDR2 from the germline V gene are SNHLY and FYNNEI. V lost 3 bases and J lost 6, with 9 bases in between. There are 13 residues in the CDR3. The CDR3, as DNA: TGTGCCAGCAGTGACGGGGGGCTCAATGAGCAGTTCTTC. It codes for CASSDGGLNEQFF.

Of note for this clone: One end of the junction varies from germline; a read error may be responsible. This chain connects TRBV9 to TRBJ2-5, with TRBD2 matching over 8 bases. Germline CDR1 is SGDLS and CDR2 is YYNGEE. The CDR3 has 15 residues. CDR3 sequence: CASSVVAGPREAQYF. DNA for the CDR3: TGTGCCAGCAGCGTAGTAGCGGGACCAAGAGAGGCCCAGTACTTC.

V gene TRBV27 combines with J gene TRBJ2-7; weak D call: TRBD1 (5 bases). Germline V gene sequence: CDR1 MNHEY, CDR2 SMNVEV (reference sequence). Trimming left V 0 bases short and J 1 base short, with 13 bases between. The CDR3 extends over 16 amino acids. CDR3 coding DNA: TGTGCCAGCAGTTTATCGGCGACAGAAATTTCCTACGAGCAGTACTTC. Translating it yields CASSLSATEISYEQYF.